The sequence of this TCR beta chain was determined in a study of blood T cell repertoires in COVID-19 (dated by TCRdb to 2019 to 2021). Regarding the study in general: The collaborator samples originated in the United States, Italy and Spain and spanned the acute and convalescent phases of COVID-19. The prospective study material was composed of cDNA or gDNA derived from T cells, B-cell-depleted T cells, or PBMCs. Deeply sampled blood TCRbeta repertoires from subjects exposed to, actively infected with, or recovered from COVID-19 were included in the dataset. The repertoires were released in a freely available public database intended as a resource for research on the immune response to SARS-CoV-2. The samples were drawn from two sources: the first 160 participants of the ongoing ImmuneRACE study, and 950 to 1,500 subjects contributed by 6 global collaborators. Sample metadata almost always included a de-identified subject ID, COVID-19 status, age in years and sex. Where available, HLA class I and class II types were obtained from metadata supplied by the sample provider rather than from assay-based typing. What the work shows at the level of the full study, not this receptor alone: How much clinical and demographic metadata was included differed by source and by participant, and the metadata was provided uncurated.

TCRbeta CDR3 regions were amplified from genomic DNA using the immunoSEQ Assay, a bias-controlled multiplex PCR. The paper's data handling went like this. The number of nucleated cells in each sample was estimated from the amplification of reference gene primers within the assay. Sequence reads were collapsed and filtered to measure the absolute abundance of every unique TCRbeta CDR3 rearrangement. For each sample, productive Simpson clonality was calculated as the square root of Simpson's diversity index across productive rearrangements. In TCRdb, the immuneACCESS table is reduced to in-frame sequences with V and J assigned. These tables do not hold every clone; where another copy was compared, an unresolved V gene accounts for under half, and the others remain unexplained. The V and J calls and the clone size are those of that table, but D and trimming were determined from the DNA. The sample table lists under 250,000 clones, roughly four fifths of them with a count of one. Jointly, the top ten make up over 2.5% of the sample.

This clone was detected once. The antigen it recognizes is unknown. No much larger clone is present one base from it, and per-base qualities are unavailable. Another Seattle source contributed samples from volunteer blood donors who had recovered from COVID-19. The collaborating institutions used their own protocols to collect whole blood in K2EDTA tubes. For TCRbeta analysis, collaborators shipped samples as frozen whole blood, isolated PBMCs, or DNA extracted from either of those sample types. The germline V gene gives CDR1 as MDHEN and CDR2 as SYDVKM. The CDR3, from cysteine to phenylalanine, totals 14 residues. The kept DNA is CDR3 alone, 42 bases in frame from the first base. V drops 4 bases and J drops 6 bases, leaving 15 bases in between.

This clonotype originated in a woman in her twenties or thirties who had recovered from COVID-19. The sample was peripheral blood. Recombination joined TRBV28 with TRBJ2-5; TRBD1 is a possible D gene, resting on 5 matching bases. In nucleotides, the sequence is TGTGCCAGCAGTTCATGGCTAAACAGGAAGACCCAGTACTTC. Translation gives CASSSWLNRKTQYF.